The present entry profiles one T cell receptor (beta chain) with its context. The antigen is not known. The data were obtained in a study of siplizumab effects on memory and regulatory T cells. Whole-study findings and limits: Assignment of a naive or memory phenotype failed for roughly 75-95% of the proliferating CD4+ or CD8+ clones. Naive T cells, seemingly more diverse than memory cells, seemed major alloresponse contributors. The authors mapped only a minor fraction of alloreactive clones to unstimulated subsets.

Each sample contributed about 10^5 TCR templates to the assay. Profiled with immunoSEQ multiplex PCR; TCRdb holds only in-frame clones, not every one. The table records approximately 100,000 clones, approximately 91% of them present only once. J lost 4 bases, V lost 6 bases, and 4 bases had no gene match. The CDR3 loop spans 14 amino acids. Per germline, CDR1 MDHEN and CDR2 SYDVKM. This receptor was obtained from a human donor in good health. The specimen sequenced was non-Treg CD4+ T cells sorted from blood. This chain joins TRBV28 and TRBJ2-3; 10 bases are a match to TRBD2. The CDR3 sequence is CASRPSGSPDTQYF. In nucleotides, the CDR3 is TGTGCCAGCAGGCCTAGCGGGAGCCCAGATACGCAGTATTTT.